These T cell receptor beta chains were read from a single sample in a study of blood T cells in healthy people across ages. TCRdb reprocessed the 5' RACE reads with MiXCR, giving one entry per CDR3 protein. The sample carries around 990,000 distinct CDR3 sequences, approximately 26% recorded once. These same records also appear under a second study, on T cells of mothers and their children.

The material sequenced was blood. The receptor source for this set is a girl aged 2-10 years in good health. Each CDR3 is given with its conserved first and last residue. A D gene is named only where the DNA matches it firmly. The size entry is marked missing in some rows and otherwise reads once, few, many or a size class.

TRBV5-1	-	few	TRBJ2-7	15	TGCGCCAGCAGCTTGCGGAGGGGGCCCACCTACGAGCAGTACTTC	CASSLRRGPTYEQYF
TRBV4-3	-	many	TRBJ2-1	13	TGCGCCAGCAGCCAAGATACCGGGAATGAGCAGTTCTTC	CASSQDTGNEQFF
TRBV4-3	TRBD1	-	TRBJ1-1	15	TGCGCCAGCAGCAGTACGGGACAGCGGGGACCTGAAGCTTTCTTT	CASSSTGQRGPEAFF
TRBV20-1	-	-	TRBJ1-2	14	TGCAGTGCAGCAGGTGGGGGAGATTTCTATGGCTACACCTTC	CSAAGGGDFYGYTF
TRBV5-1	TRBD2	-	TRBJ2-7	14	TGCGCCAGCAGCTTGGATGTTAGCGGGGGAGAGCAGTACTTC	CASSLDVSGGEQYF
TRBV12-3/TRBV12-4	-	-	TRBJ2-5	15	TGTGCCAGCAGATCTCTTGAGGGGGGCCAAGAGACCCAGTACTTC	CASRSLEGGQETQYF
TRBV12-3/TRBV12-4	TRBD2	many	TRBJ2-1	15	TGTGCCAGCAGCTCAGCGGGAGGGTCCTACAATGAGCAGTTCTTC	CASSSAGGSYNEQFF
TRBV7-2	-	many	TRBJ2-1	13	TGTGCCAGCAGCTTAGGACTCTACAATGAGCAGTTCTTC	CASSLGLYNEQFF
TRBV6-5	-	few	TRBJ2-5	11	TGTGCCAGCAGCTCGGACGGGACCCAGTACTTC	CASSSDGTQYF
TRBV5-6	TRBD1	-	TRBJ2-7	13	TGTGCCAGCAGCATTGACAGGGGCTACGAGCAGTACTTC	CASSIDRGYEQYF
TRBV2	-	-	TRBJ2-5	14	TGTGCCAGCAGTGAACCAGCGACGGGAGAGACCCAGTACTTC	CASSEPATGETQYF
TRBV29-1	-	-	TRBJ1-2	16	TGCAGCGTTGAAACCTATGGACAAAGGGGTGACTATGGCTACACCTTC	CSVETYGQRGDYGYTF
TRBV24-1	-	-	TRBJ2-7	14	TGTGCCACCAGTGATTACGGGGCCACCTACGAGCAGTACTTC	CATSDYGATYEQYF
TRBV20-1	-	-	TRBJ2-4	13	TGCAGTGTTAGTGGGGGCGGTTGGGACATTCAGTACTTC	CSVSGGGWDIQYF
TRBV2	-	few	TRBJ1-1	11	TGTGCCAGCAGCGCTGGATATAAAGCTTTCTTT	CASSAGYKAFF
TRBV20-1	-	-	TRBJ1-3	13	TGCAGTGCTCCCGATTCGAGGGGAGTCACCATATATTTT	CSAPDSRGVTIYF
TRBV11-1	-	-	TRBJ2-1	16	TGTGCCAGCAGCTCACTTGGTAGGAGCTCCTACAATGAGCAGTTCTTC	CASSSLGRSSYNEQFF
TRBV2	-	-	TRBJ2-7	12	TGTGCCAGCAGCGTCTTCGGGTACGAGCAGTACTTC	CASSVFGYEQYF
TRBV7-9	TRBD2	-	TRBJ2-1	15	TGTGCCAGCAGCCCCAGCGGGGATTATAACAATGAGCAGTTCTTC	CASSPSGDYNNEQFF
TRBV6-6	-	few	TRBJ1-6	13	TGTGCCAGCAGGCCGGGAGGGGATTCACCCCTCCACTTT	CASRPGGDSPLHF